This TCR beta chain derives from a study of cytomegalovirus exposure and HLA in healthy donors. The germline V and J ends were trimmed by 4 bases and 4 bases, with 17 bases remaining between them. CDR1 SGDLS and CDR2 YYNGEE come from the germline V gene. This CDR3 has 15 amino acids. Vbeta (60) and Jbeta (13) primers were used in the PCR. Produced via immunoSEQ multiplex PCR; TCRdb's table is partial and in-frame only. This table has around 120,000 clones, about 70% appearing once. The J gene is TRBJ1-2, the V gene TRBV9; D is possibly TRBD1 (5 bases). Sequencing used PBMCs. The receptor was isolated from an older woman in good health and CMV-seropositive. The CDR3 loop reads CASSLGSREGYGYTF. The CDR3 DNA reads as TGTGCCAGCAGCCTTGGATCCAGGGAGGGCTATGGCTACACCTTC.